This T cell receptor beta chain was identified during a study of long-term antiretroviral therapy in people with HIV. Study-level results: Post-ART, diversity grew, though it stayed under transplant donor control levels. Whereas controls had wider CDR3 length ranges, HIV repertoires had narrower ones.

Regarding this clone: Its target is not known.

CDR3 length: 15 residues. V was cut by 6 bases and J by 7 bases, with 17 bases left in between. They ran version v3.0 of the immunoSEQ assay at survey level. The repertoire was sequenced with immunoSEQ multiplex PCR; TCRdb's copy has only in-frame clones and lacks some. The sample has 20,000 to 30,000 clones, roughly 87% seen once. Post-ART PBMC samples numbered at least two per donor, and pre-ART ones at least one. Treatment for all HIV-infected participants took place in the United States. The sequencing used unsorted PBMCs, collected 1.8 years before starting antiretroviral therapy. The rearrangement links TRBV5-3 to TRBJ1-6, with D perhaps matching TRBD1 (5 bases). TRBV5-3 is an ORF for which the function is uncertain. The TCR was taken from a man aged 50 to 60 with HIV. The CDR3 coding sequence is TGTGCCAGAACCAAAAAGGGGATTGGGAATTCACCCCTCCACTTT. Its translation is CARTKKGIGNSPLHF.